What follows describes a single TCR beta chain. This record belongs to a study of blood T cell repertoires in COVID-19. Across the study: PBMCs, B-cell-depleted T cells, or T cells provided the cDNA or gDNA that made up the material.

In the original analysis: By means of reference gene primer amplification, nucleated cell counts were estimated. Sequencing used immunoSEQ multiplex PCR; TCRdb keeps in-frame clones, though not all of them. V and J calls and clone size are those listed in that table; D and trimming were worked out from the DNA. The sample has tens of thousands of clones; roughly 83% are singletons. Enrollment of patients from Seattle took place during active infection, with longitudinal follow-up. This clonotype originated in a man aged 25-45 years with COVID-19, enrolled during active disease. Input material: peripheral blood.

The chain's CDR3 is CASSLAGSLGSYGYTF. CDR3 DNA: TGTGCCAGCAGCTTAGCAGGCTCATTGGGCTCTTATGGCTACACCTTC. The chain combines TRBV7-9 with TRBJ1-2, with D uncertain. Germline values: CDR1 SEHNR, CDR2 FQNEAQ (reference sequence). Between the trimmed V and J ends, which lost 0 bases and 5 bases, there was a span of 16 bases. The CDR3 sequence is 16 residues long.